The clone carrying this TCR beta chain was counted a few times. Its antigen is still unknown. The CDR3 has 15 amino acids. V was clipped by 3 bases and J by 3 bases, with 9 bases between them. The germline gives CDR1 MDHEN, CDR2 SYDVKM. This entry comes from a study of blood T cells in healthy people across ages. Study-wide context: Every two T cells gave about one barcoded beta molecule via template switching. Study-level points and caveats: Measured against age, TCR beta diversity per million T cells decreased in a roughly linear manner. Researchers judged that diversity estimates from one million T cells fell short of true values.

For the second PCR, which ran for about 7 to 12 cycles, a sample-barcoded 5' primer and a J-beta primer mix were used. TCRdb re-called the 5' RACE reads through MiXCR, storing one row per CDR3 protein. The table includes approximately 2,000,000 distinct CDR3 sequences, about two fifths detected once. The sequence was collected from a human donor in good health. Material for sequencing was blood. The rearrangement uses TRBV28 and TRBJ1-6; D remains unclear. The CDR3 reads CASSFRRNYNSPLHF. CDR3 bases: TGTGCCAGCAGTTTCAGACGTAACTATAATTCACCCCTCCACTTT.